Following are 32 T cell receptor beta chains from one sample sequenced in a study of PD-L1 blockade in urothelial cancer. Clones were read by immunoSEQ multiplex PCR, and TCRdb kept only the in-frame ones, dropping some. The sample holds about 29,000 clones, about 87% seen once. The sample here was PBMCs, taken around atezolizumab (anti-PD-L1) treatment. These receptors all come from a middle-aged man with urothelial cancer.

The CDR3 sequence: CASSPRDSRYNSPLHF. The CDR3 coding sequence is TGTGCCAGCTCCCCCCGGGACAGCCGTTATAATTCACCCCTCCACTTT. This chain connects TRBV2 to TRBJ1-6; the match to TRBD1 covers 7 bases. J was trimmed by 4 bases and V by 8 bases; bases with no gene match: 11. Germline V lookup: CDR1 SNHLY, CDR2 FYNNEI. The CDR3 runs 16 residues.

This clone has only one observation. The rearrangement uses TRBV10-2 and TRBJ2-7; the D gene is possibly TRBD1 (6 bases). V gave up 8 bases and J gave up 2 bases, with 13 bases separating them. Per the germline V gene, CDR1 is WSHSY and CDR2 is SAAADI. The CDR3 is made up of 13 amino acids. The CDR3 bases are TGCGCCAGCGGGACATTCCTTACCTACGAGCAGTACTTC. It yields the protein CASGTFLTYEQYF.

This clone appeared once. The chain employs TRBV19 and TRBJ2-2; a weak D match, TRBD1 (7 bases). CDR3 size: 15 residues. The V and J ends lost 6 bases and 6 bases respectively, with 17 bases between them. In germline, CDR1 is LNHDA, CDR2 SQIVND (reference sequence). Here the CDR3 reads CASSLLAGGSGELFF. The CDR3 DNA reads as TGTGCCAGTAGCCTCCTGGCAGGGGGGTCCGGGGAGCTGTTTTTT.

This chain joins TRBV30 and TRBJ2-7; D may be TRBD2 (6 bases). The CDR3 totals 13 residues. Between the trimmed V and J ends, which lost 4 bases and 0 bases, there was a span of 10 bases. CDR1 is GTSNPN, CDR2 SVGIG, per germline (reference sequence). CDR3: CAWNVGGSYEQYF. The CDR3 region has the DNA TGTGCCTGGAATGTGGGAGGCTCCTACGAGCAGTACTTC. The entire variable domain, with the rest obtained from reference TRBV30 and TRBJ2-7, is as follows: SQTIHQWPATLVQPVGSPLSLECTVEGTSNPNLYWYRQAAGRGLQLLFYSVGIGQISSEVPQNLSASRPQDRQFILSSKKLLLSDSGFYLCAWNVGGSYEQYFGPGTRLTVT.

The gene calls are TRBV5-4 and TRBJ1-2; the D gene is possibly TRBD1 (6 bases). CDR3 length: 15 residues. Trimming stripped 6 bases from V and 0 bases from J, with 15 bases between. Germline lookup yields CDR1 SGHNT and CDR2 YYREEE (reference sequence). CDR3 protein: CASNIRQAPNYGYTF. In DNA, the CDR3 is TGTGCCAGCAACATACGACAGGCCCCTAACTATGGCTACACCTTC.

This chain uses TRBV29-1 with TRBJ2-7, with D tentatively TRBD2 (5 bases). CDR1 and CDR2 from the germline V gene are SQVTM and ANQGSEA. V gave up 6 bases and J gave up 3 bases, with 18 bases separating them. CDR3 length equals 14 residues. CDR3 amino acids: CSVEDGTRSYEQYF. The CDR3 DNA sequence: TGCAGCGTGGAGGACGGAACCCGGAGCTACGAGCAGTACTTC.

The CDR3 loop is CARTGLAGIEQFF. As DNA, the CDR3 is TGTGCCAGAACGGGACTAGCAGGAATTGAGCAGTTCTTC. The chain employs TRBV2 and TRBJ2-1, with 9 bases aligning to TRBD2. Germline CDR1 is SNHLY and CDR2 is FYNNEI. The CDR3 is 13 residues long. With 9 bases clipped from V and 9 bases from J, the junction kept 9 bases outside the gene matches. The complete variable domain, with remaining parts taken from reference TRBV2 and TRBJ2-1, reads EPEVTQTPSHQVTQMGQEVILRCVPISNHLYFYWYRQILGQKVEFLVSFYNNEISEKSEIFDDQFSVERPDGSNFTLKIRSTKLEDSAMYFCARTGLAGIEQFFGPGTRLTVL.

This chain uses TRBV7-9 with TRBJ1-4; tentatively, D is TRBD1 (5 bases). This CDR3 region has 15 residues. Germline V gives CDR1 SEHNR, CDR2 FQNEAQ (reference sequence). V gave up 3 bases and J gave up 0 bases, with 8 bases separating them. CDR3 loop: CASSFGRATNEKLFF. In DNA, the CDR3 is TGTGCCAGCAGCTTTGGCAGGGCAACTAATGAAAAACTGTTTTTT. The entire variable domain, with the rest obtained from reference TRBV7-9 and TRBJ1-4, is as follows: DTGVSQNPRHKITKRGQNVTFRCDPISEHNRLYWYRQTLGQGPEFLTYFQNEAQLEKSRLLSDRFSAERPKGSFSTLEIQRTEQGDSAMYLCASSFGRATNEKLFFGSGTQLSVL.

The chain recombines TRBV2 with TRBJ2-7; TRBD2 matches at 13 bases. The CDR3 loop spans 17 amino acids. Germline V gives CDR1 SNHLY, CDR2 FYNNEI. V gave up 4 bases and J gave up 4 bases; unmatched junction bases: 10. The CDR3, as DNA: TGTGCCAGCAGTGTTATGACTAGCGGGAGGATAAGGTACGAGCAGTACTTC. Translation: CASSVMTSGRIRYEQYF.

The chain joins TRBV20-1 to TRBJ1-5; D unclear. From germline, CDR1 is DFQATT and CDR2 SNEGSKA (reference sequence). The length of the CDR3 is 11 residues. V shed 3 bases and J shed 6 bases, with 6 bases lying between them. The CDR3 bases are TGCAGTGCTAGGTCCGGTCAGCCCCAGCATTTT. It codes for CSARSGQPQHF.

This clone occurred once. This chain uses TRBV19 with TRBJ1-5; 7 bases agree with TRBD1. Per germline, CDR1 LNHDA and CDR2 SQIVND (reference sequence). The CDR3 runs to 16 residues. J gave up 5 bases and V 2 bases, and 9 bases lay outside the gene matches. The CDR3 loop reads CASSIRGGGMYQPQHF. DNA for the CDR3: TGTGCCAGTAGTATACGAGGGGGCGGCATGTATCAGCCCCAGCATTTT.

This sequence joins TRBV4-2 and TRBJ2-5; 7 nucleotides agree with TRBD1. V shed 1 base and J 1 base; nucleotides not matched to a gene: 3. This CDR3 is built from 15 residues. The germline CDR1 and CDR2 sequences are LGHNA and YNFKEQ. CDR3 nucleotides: TGTGCCAGCAGCCAAGTGCAGGGGGTCCAAGAGACCCAGTACTTC. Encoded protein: CASSQVQGVQETQYF.

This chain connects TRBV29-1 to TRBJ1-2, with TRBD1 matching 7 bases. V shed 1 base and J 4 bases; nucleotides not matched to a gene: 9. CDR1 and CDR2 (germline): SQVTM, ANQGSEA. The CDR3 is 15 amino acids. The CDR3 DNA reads TGCAGCGTTGAAGGCCTACAGGGGACACGCTATGGCTACACCTTC. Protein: CSVEGLQGTRYGYTF.

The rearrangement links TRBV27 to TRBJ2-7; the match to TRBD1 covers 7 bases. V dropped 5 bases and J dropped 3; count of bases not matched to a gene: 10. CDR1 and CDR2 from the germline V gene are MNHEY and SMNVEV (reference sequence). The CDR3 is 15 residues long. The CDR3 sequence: CASSPSRTGYYEQYF. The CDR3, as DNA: TGTGCCAGCAGTCCGAGCCGGACAGGCTACTACGAGCAGTACTTC.

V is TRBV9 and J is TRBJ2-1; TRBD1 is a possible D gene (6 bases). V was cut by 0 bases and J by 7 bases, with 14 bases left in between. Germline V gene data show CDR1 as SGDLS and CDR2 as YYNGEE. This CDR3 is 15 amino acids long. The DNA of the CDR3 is TGTGCCAGCAGCGTAGCCCAGGGGCCGGAGAATGAGCAGTTCTTC. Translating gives CASSVAQGPENEQFF.

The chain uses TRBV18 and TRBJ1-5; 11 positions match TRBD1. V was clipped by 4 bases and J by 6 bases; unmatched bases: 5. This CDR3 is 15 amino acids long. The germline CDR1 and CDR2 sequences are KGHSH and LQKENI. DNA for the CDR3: TGTGCCAGCTCACTGGGGACAGGGGGTAGTCAGCCCCAGCATTTT. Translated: CASSLGTGGSQPQHF.

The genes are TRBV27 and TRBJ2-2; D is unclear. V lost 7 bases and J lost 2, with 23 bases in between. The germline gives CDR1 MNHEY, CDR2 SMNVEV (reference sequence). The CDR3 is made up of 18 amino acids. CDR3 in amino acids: CASIKRPAPKINTGELFF. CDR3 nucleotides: TGTGCCAGCATTAAGCGACCTGCCCCCAAGATAAACACCGGGGAGCTGTTTTTT.

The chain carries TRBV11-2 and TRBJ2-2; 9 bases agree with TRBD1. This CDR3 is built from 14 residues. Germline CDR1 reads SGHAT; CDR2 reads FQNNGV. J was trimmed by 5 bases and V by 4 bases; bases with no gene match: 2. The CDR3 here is CASSSGTGTGELFF. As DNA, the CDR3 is TGTGCCAGCAGCTCCGGGACAGGGACCGGGGAGCTGTTTTTT.

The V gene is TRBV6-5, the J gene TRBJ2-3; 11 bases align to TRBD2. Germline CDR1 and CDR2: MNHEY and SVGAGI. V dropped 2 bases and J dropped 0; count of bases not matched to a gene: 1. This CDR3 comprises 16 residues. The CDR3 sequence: CASSYGTSGSTDTQYF. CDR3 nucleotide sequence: TGTGCCAGCAGTTACGGGACTAGCGGAAGCACAGATACGCAGTATTTT.

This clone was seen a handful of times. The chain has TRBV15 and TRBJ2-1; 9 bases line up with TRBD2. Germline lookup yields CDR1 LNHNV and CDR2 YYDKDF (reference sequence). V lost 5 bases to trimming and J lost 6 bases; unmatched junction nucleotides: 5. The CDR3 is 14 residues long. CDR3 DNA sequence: TGTGCCACCAGCCGCGGGGGGGCCTCCAATGAGCAGTTCTTC. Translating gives CATSRGGASNEQFF.

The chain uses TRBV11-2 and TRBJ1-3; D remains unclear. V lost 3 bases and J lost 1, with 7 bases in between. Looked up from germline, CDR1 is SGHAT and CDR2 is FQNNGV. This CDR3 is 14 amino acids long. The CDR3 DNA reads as TGTGCCAGCAGCTTGAGGCAGTCTGGAAACACCATATATTTT. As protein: CASSLRQSGNTIYF.

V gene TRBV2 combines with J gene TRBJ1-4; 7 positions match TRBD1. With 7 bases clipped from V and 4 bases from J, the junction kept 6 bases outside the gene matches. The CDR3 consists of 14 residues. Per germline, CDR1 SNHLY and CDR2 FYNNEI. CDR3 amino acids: CASNMGQRNEKLFF. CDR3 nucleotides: TGTGCCAGCAACATGGGACAGCGTAATGAAAAACTGTTTTTT.

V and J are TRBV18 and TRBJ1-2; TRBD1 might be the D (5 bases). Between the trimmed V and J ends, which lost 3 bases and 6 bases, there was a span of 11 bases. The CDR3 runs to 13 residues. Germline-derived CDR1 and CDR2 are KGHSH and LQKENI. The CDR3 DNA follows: TGTGCCAGCTCACCGACAGTCCCCGATGGCTACACCTTC. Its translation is CASSPTVPDGYTF.

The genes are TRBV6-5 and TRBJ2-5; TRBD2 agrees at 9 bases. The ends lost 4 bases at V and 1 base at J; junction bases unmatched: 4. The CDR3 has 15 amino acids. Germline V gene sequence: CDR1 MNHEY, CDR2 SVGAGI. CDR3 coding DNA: TGTGCCAGCAGTTCCCCGGGACTAGCCCAAGAGACCCAGTACTTC. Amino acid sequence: CASSSPGLAQETQYF.

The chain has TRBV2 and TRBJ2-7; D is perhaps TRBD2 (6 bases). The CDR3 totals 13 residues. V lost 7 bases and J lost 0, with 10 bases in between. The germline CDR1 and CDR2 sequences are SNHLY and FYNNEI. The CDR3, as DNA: TGTGCCAGCAAAGGGGACTCCTCCTACGAGCAGTACTTC. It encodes CASKGDSSYEQYF. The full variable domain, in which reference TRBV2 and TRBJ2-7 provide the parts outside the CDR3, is EPEVTQTPSHQVTQMGQEVILRCVPISNHLYFYWYRQILGQKVEFLVSFYNNEISEKSEIFDDQFSVERPDGSNFTLKIRSTKLEDSAMYFCASKGDSSYEQYFGPGTRLTVT.

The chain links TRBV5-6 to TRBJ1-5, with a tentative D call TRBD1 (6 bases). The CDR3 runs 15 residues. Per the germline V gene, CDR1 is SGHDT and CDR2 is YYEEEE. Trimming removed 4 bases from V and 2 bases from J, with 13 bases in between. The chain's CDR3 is CASSINRVGNQPQHF. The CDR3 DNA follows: TGTGCCAGCAGCATTAACAGGGTGGGCAATCAGCCCCAGCATTTT.

CDR3 amino acids: CASSTSDMYDHNTYGYTF. The CDR3, as DNA: TGTGCCAGTAGTACCTCGGACATGTACGATCACAACACCTATGGCTACACCTTC. The chain carries TRBV19 and TRBJ1-2; a weak D match, TRBD1 (5 bases). Trimming removed 4 bases at V and 4 bases at J, with 25 bases between. This CDR3 comprises 18 residues. Germline-derived CDR1 and CDR2 are LNHDA and SQIVND (reference sequence). The variable domain in full, with the rest retrieved from reference TRBV19 and TRBJ1-2, is DGGITQSPKYLFRKEGQNVTLSCEQNLNHDAMYWYRQDPGQGLRLIYYSQIVNDFQKGDIAEGYSVSREKKESFPLTVTSAQKNPTAFYLCASSTSDMYDHNTYGYTFGSGTRLTVV.

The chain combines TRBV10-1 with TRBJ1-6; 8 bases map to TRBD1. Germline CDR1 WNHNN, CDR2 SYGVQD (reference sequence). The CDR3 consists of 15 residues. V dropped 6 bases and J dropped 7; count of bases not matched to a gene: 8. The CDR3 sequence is CASRDSTGANSPLHF. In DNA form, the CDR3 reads TGCGCCAGCAGGGATTCGACAGGGGCAAATTCACCCCTCCACTTT.

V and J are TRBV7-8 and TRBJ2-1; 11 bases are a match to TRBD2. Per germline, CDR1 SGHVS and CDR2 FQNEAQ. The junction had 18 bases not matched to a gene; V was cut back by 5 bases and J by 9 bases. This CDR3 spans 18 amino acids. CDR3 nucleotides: TGTGCCAGCAGCGTCTACGGGATAGCGGGGGGGCGCCTTAGTGAGCAGTTCTTC. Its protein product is CASSVYGIAGGRLSEQFF.

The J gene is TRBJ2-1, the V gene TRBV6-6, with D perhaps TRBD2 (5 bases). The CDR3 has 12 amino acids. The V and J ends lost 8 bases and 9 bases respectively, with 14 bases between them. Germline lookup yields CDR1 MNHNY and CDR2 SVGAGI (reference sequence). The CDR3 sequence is CASAESRGEQFF. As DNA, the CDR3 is TGTGCCAGCGCAGAGTCTCGGGGTGAGCAGTTCTTC.

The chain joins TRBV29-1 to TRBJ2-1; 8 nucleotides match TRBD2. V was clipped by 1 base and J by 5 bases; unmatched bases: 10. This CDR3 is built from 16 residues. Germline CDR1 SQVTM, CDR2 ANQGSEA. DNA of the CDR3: TGCAGCGTTGAAGGTGGGGCGGGAGGAGAAAACAATGAGCAGTTCTTC. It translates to CSVEGGAGGENNEQFF.

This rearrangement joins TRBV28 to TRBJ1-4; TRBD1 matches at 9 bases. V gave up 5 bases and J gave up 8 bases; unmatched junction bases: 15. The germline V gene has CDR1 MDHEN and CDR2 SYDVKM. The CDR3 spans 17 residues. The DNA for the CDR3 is TGTGCCAGCAGTAGACAGGGGGGACGCTTAATGAAGGAAAAACTGTTTTTT. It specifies CASSRQGGRLMKEKLFF.